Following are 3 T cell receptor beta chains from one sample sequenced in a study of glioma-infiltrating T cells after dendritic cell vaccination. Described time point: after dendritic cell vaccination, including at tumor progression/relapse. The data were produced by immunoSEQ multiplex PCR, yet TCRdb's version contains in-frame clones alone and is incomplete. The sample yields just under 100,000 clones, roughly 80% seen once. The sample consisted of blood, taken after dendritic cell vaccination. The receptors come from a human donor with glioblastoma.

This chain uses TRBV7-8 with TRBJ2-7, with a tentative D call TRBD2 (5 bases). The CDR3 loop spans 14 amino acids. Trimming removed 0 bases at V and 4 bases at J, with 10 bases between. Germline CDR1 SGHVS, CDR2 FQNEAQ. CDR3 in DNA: TGTGCCAGCAGCTTAGCGCATCGAGGGTACGAGCAGTACTTC. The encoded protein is CASSLAHRGYEQYF.

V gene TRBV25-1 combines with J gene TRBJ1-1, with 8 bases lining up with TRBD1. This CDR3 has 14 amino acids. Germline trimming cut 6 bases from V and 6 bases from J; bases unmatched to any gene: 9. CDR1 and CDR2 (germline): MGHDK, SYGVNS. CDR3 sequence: CASRPDRVFSEAFF. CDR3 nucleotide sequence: TGTGCCAGCAGGCCGGACAGGGTATTTTCTGAAGCTTTCTTT.

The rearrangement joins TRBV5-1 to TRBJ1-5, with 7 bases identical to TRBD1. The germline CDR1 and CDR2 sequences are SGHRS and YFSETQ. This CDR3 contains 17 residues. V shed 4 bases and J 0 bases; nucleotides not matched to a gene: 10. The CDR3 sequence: CASSPGAGGHSNQPQHF. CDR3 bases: TGCGCCAGCAGCCCGGGGGCAGGGGGACATAGCAATCAGCCCCAGCATTTT.